This entry concerns a single T cell receptor beta chain. The data stem from a study of blood T cell repertoires in COVID-19. The overall study: Samples of COVID-19 (acute and convalescent) were obtained from the United States, Italy and Spain. The cDNA or gDNA used as material had been derived from T cells, B-cell-depleted T cells, or PBMCs.

The table came from immunoSEQ multiplex PCR; TCRdb's copy has only in-frame clones and leaves some out. The table includes 77,000 or so clones, roughly 76% detected once. V was clipped by 7 bases and J by 8 bases, with 11 bases between them. The CDR3 is made up of 12 amino acids. Sequenced: peripheral blood. The chain joins TRBV12-3 or TRBV12-4 to TRBJ1-4; tentative D call: TRBD1 (5 bases). This TCR was sampled from a woman at least 80 years old with active or convalescent COVID-19. CDR3 sequence reads: CASTNNREKLFF. The CDR3 nucleotides are TGTGCCAGCACAAACAACAGGGAAAAACTGTTTTTT.